What follows are 16 T cell receptor beta chains derived from one specimen sequenced in a study of cytomegalovirus exposure and HLA in healthy donors. PCR primers comprised 60 Vbeta and 13 Jbeta primers. The method was immunoSEQ multiplex PCR; TCRdb's version includes in-frame clones alone and lacks a portion of them. The top ten hold about 4% of the sample, which has about 130,000 clones, 65% to 75% seen once. Sequencing was done on a sample of PBMCs. The source of these receptors is a woman between 50 and 59 years old in good health and CMV-seropositive.

Only a few counts were recorded for this clone. The chain couples TRBV5-1 to TRBJ2-3, with D possibly being TRBD2 (6 bases). CDR1 is SGHRS, CDR2 YFSETQ, per germline. Trimming cost V 0 bases and J 6 bases, with 11 bases left between them. The CDR3 has 14 residues. CDR3 protein: CASSLAGDRDTQYF. The CDR3 DNA reads TGCGCCAGCAGCTTGGCGGGAGACCGGGATACGCAGTATTTT.

In its sample, this clone is medium-sized. The chain is built from TRBV5-5 and TRBJ1-2; a possible D gene is TRBD1 (5 bases). Germline V lookup: CDR1 SGHKS, CDR2 YYEKEE (reference sequence). V lost 3 bases to trimming and J lost 2 bases, with 11 bases between them. CDR3 length: 14 residues. As DNA, the CDR3 is TGTGCCAGCAGCTCAACCGACAGAAACTATGGCTACACCTTC. Translated: CASSSTDRNYGYTF. Variable domain in full (rest from reference TRBV5-5 and TRBJ1-2): DAGVTQSPTHLIKTRGQQVTLRCSPISGHKSVSWYQQVLGQGPQFIFQYYEKEERGRGNFPDRFSARQFPNYSSELNVNALLLGDSALYLCASSSTDRNYGYTFGSGTRLTVV.

The CDR3 DNA reads as TGTGCCAGTAGTATGGGGTACAGGGCAAATCAGCCCCAGCATTTT. It specifies CASSMGYRANQPQHF. The chain links TRBV19 to TRBJ1-5, with D perhaps TRBD1 (6 bases). Trimming removed 3 bases from V and 4 bases from J, with 13 bases in between. Germline loops: CDR1 LNHDA, CDR2 SQIVND (reference sequence). The CDR3 contains 15 residues.

The chain has TRBV30 and TRBJ1-5; 7 nucleotides agree with TRBD1. The length of the CDR3 is 16 residues. Germline CDR1 and CDR2: GTSNPN and SVGIG (reference sequence). V trimming: 1 base; J trimming: 3 bases; junction bases outside the gene matches: 9. The CDR3, as DNA: TGTGCCTGGAGTGCTTCACAGGGGTATATCAATCAGCCCCAGCATTTT. Encoded protein: CAWSASQGYINQPQHF.

Only a few counts were recorded for this clone. The chain combines TRBV7-2 with TRBJ2-5; tentative D call: TRBD2 (6 bases). V was trimmed by 6 bases and J by 2 bases, leaving 10 bases between them. This CDR3 is built from 13 residues. Germline loops: CDR1 SGHTA, CDR2 FQGNSA. In DNA, the CDR3 is TGTGCCAGCAGTGGGACTGCTCAAGAGACCCAGTACTTC. This gives the protein CASSGTAQETQYF. The whole variable domain, remainder taken from reference TRBV7-2 and TRBJ2-5, is GAGVSQSPSNKVTEKGKDVELRCDPISGHTALYWYRQSLGQGLEFLIYFQGNSAPDKSGLPSDRFSAERTGGSVSTLTIQRTQQEDSAVYLCASSGTAQETQYFGPGTRLLVL.

The chain recombines TRBV28 with TRBJ2-3, with 7 bases aligning to TRBD2. Germline trimming cut 6 bases from V and 1 base from J; bases unmatched to any gene: 16. The CDR3 consists of 18 residues. The germline CDR1 and CDR2 sequences are MDHEN and SYDVKM. In DNA form, the CDR3 reads TGTGCCAGCAGCTCCTCCGGGACTACCTCCTTCGGCACAGATACGCAGTATTTT. Encoded protein: CASSSSGTTSFGTDTQYF.

The chain joins TRBV9 to TRBJ2-2, with D perhaps TRBD2 (6 bases). This CDR3 is 14 amino acids long. V lost 0 bases to trimming and J lost 6 bases, with 9 bases between them. Germline CDR1 reads SGDLS; CDR2 reads YYNGEE. In DNA form, the CDR3 reads TGTGCCAGCAGCGTAGATTCGGGGGCCGGGGAGCTGTTTTTT. Translated, it gives CASSVDSGAGELFF.

This rearrangement joins TRBV27 to TRBJ1-2; no clear D. Germline V lookup: CDR1 MNHEY, CDR2 SMNVEV (reference sequence). V lost 7 bases to trimming and J lost 8 bases, with 17 bases between them. CDR3 length equals 13 residues. The CDR3 region has the DNA TGTGCCAGCAAGAACTTGGGCTTTGAGGGCTACACCTTC. Translated, it gives CASKNLGFEGYTF.

This clone showed up just a few times. In DNA, the CDR3 is TGTGCCAGTAGTATCTATCAGGTCCCGGGACAGGGACGATCTCATGGCTACACCTTC. Translated: CASSIYQVPGQGRSHGYTF. The chain is built from TRBV19 and TRBJ1-2; the match to TRBD1 covers 9 bases. Losses at the gene ends were 3 bases for V and 6 bases for J; bases not matched to a gene: 20. This CDR3 spans 19 amino acids. Germline V gene data show CDR1 as LNHDA and CDR2 as SQIVND (reference sequence). Together with reference TRBV19 and TRBJ1-2, the CDR3 gives the full variable domain: DGGITQSPKYLFRKEGQNVTLSCEQNLNHDAMYWYRQDPGQGLRLIYYSQIVNDFQKGDIAEGYSVSREKKESFPLTVTSAQKNPTAFYLCASSIYQVPGQGRSHGYTFGSGTRLTVV.

The chain recombines TRBV7-7 with TRBJ1-4; a weak D match, TRBD1 (5 bases). This CDR3 comprises 15 residues. The germline CDR1 and CDR2 sequences are SSHAT and FNYEAQ (reference sequence). Trimming removed 2 bases from V and 3 bases from J, with 10 bases in between. CDR3: CASSLLGGSNEKLFF. CDR3 nucleotides: TGTGCCAGCAGCTTACTTGGGGGGTCTAATGAAAAACTGTTTTTT.

The chain couples TRBV27 to TRBJ2-7, with 8 bases that match TRBD1. CDR1 is MNHEY and CDR2 is SMNVEV in the germline V gene (reference sequence). Unmatched junction bases numbered 7, after V lost 3 bases and J lost 6 bases. The CDR3 sequence is 14 residues long. CDR3 amino acids: CASSLQGARPEQYF. Here the CDR3 DNA reads TGTGCCAGCAGTTTGCAGGGGGCCCGCCCCGAGCAGTACTTC.

Only a few counts were recorded for this clone. The chain has TRBV7-2 and TRBJ2-7; 8 bases fit TRBD1. In germline, CDR1 is SGHTA, CDR2 FQGNSA. CDR3 length: 16 amino acids. The ends lost 5 bases at V and 3 bases at J; junction bases unmatched: 12. The CDR3 sequence: CASSPPLGQDFYEQYF. The CDR3 DNA reads as TGTGCCAGCAGCCCACCACTGGGACAGGACTTCTACGAGCAGTACTTC.

In the case of this clone: One end of the junction fails to match germline, which may point to a read error. This sequence joins TRBV4-1 and TRBJ2-7, with 8 bases that match TRBD2. The CDR3 runs 15 residues. Germline V gene lookup returns CDR1 MGHRA and CDR2 YSYEKL. The CDR3 region is CASSQGRGATYEQYF. CDR3 in DNA: TGTGCCAGCAGCCAAGGGCGGGGGGCGACCTACGAGCAGTACTTC.

The chain joins TRBV2 to TRBJ2-7, with 8 bases that match TRBD1. Looked up from germline, CDR1 is SNHLY and CDR2 is FYNNEI. The J segment lost 0 bases and the V segment lost 6 bases, leaving 4 bases of the junction unmatched. The CDR3 totals 14 residues. The CDR3 region is CASRDRVYSYEQYF. In nucleotides, the CDR3 is TGTGCCAGCAGGGACAGGGTCTACTCCTACGAGCAGTACTTC. Full variable domain (rest looked up from reference TRBV2 and TRBJ2-7): EPEVTQTPSHQVTQMGQEVILRCVPISNHLYFYWYRQILGQKVEFLVSFYNNEISEKSEIFDDQFSVERPDGSNFTLKIRSTKLEDSAMYFCASRDRVYSYEQYFGPGTRLTVT.

This clone has more than one count but fewer than ten. The chain uses TRBV10-1 and TRBJ2-1; D is perhaps TRBD2 (7 bases). Germline CDR1 and CDR2: WNHNN and SYGVQD (reference sequence). CDR3 length: 15 amino acids. Trimming stripped 1 base from V and 6 bases from J, with 13 bases between. In DNA form, the CDR3 reads TGCGCCAGCAGTGAGTTGGGGGGGCCACCCAATGAGCAGTTCTTC. Its protein product is CASSELGGPPNEQFF.

The V gene is TRBV27, the J gene TRBJ1-1; possibly TRBD1 for D (6 bases). V was trimmed by 6 bases and J by 8 bases, leaving 13 bases between them. Germline lookup yields CDR1 MNHEY and CDR2 SMNVEV (reference sequence). This CDR3 has 12 amino acids. CDR3 in amino acids: CASSSQGREAFF. CDR3 sequence (DNA): TGTGCCAGCAGCTCACAGGGAAGGGAAGCTTTCTTT.